These 22 T cell receptor beta chains were all obtained from the same sample, sequenced in a study of tumor T cells in aggressive B-cell lymphoma. Sequencing used immunoSEQ multiplex PCR; TCRdb keeps in-frame clones, though not all of them. The table records about 11,000 clones, 92% of them present only once. The sample was tumor tissue. These receptors were obtained from an adult with diffuse large B cell lymphoma.

The rearrangement joins TRBV18 to TRBJ1-6, with D unclear. The V gene lost 8 bases and the J gene lost 0 bases, with 20 bases spanning the gap. CDR1 is KGHSH and CDR2 is LQKENI in the germline V gene. This CDR3 contains 18 residues. CDR3 bases: TGTGCCAGCGTTACCGGGTCCCTAAAGAGCTCCTATAATTCACCCCTCCACTTT. Residues: CASVTGSLKSSYNSPLHF.

The rearrangement uses TRBV5-4 and TRBJ2-1; 7 positions match TRBD2. The CDR3 length is 17 residues. J lost 0 bases, V lost 8 bases, and 14 bases had no gene match. The germline V gene has CDR1 SGHNT and CDR2 YYREEE (reference sequence). The CDR3 DNA reads TGTGCCAGTAATGGGGGGGTTCGGGGGAGCTCCTACAATGAGCAGTTCTTC. It encodes CASNGGVRGSSYNEQFF.

The CDR3: CASAWGQGSYEQYF. The CDR3 coding sequence is TGTGCCAGCGCCTGGGGACAGGGGTCCTACGAGCAGTACTTC. This sequence joins TRBV19 and TRBJ2-7; TRBD1 aligns across 10 bases. The CDR3 contains 14 residues. Trimming at V came to 9 bases and at J to 1 base, leaving 6 bases not matched to a gene. The germline gives CDR1 LNHDA, CDR2 SQIVND (reference sequence).

The rearrangement joins TRBV9 to TRBJ1-4; tentatively, D is TRBD1 (5 bases). V was pared by 4 bases and J by 6 bases, with 13 bases between. The CDR3 length is 14 residues. Germline lookup yields CDR1 SGDLS and CDR2 YYNGEE. The CDR3 DNA reads as TGTGCCAGCAGCACAGGCGGAGAGGATGAAAAACTGTTTTTT. Amino acids: CASSTGGEDEKLFF.

A few counts support this clone. The chain has TRBV7-9 and TRBJ1-1, with 7 bases identical to TRBD1. V shed 1 base and J 11 bases; nucleotides not matched to a gene: 4. Germline V lookup: CDR1 SEHNR, CDR2 FQNEAQ (reference sequence). This CDR3 contains 12 residues. In DNA form, the CDR3 reads TGTGCCAGCAGCTTAGACAGGGGTAGGGCTTTCTTT. Protein: CASSLDRGRAFF.

This clone was counted a single time. V gene TRBV19 combines with J gene TRBJ2-7; D might be TRBD1 (5 bases). The germline CDR1 and CDR2 sequences are LNHDA and SQIVND (reference sequence). CDR3 length equals 16 residues. With 1 base removed from V and 4 bases from J, the gap between germline ends came to 17 bases. CDR3 loop: CASSIGGDQTVYEQYF. The CDR3 DNA sequence: TGTGCCAGTAGTATAGGTGGGGATCAGACAGTATACGAGCAGTACTTC.

The genes are TRBV19 and TRBJ1-2, with 8 bases matching TRBD1. The CDR3 is 17 residues long. V lost 5 bases and J lost 4; bases outside the gene matches: 15. Germline CDR1 is LNHDA and CDR2 is SQIVND (reference sequence). CDR3 in amino acids: CASSLFRDRGLSYGYTF. The DNA for the CDR3 is TGTGCCAGTAGTCTCTTCCGCGACAGGGGACTCAGCTATGGCTACACCTTC.

This clone was picked up one time. This chain uses TRBV7-8 with TRBJ1-6; 9 positions agree with TRBD1. The CDR3 is made up of 15 amino acids. The germline V gene encodes CDR1 SGHVS and CDR2 FQNEAQ. J gave up 6 bases and V 0 bases, and 0 bases lay outside the gene matches. This chain's CDR3 is CASSLATGGNSPLHF. CDR3 bases: TGTGCCAGCAGCTTAGCGACAGGGGGTAATTCACCCCTCCACTTT.

This rearrangement joins TRBV7-3 to TRBJ2-3, with 7 nucleotides matching TRBD2. The CDR3 covers 15 residues. The V gene end was trimmed by 5 bases and the J gene end by 6 bases; junction bases not matched to a gene: 11. Germline V gene lookup returns CDR1 SGHTA and CDR2 FQGTGA. CDR3 region: CASSHVASGADTQYF. In nucleotides, the CDR3 is TGTGCCAGCAGCCACGTGGCTAGCGGTGCTGATACGCAGTATTTT.

This chain uses TRBV10-2 with TRBJ2-1; D possibly corresponds to TRBD2 (6 bases). The CDR3 totals 13 residues. Germline CDR1 is WSHSY and CDR2 is SAAADI. Trimming stripped 6 bases from V and 4 bases from J, with 10 bases between. This CDR3 reads CASRGDSYNEQFF. DNA of the CDR3: TGCGCCAGCAGGGGGGACTCATACAATGAGCAGTTCTTC.

This chain links TRBV5-8 with TRBJ2-1; D perhaps matches TRBD1 (6 bases). Germline V CDR1 and CDR2: SGHTS, YDEGEE. The CDR3 consists of 14 residues. Trimming pared 4 bases from V and 4 bases from J, leaving 12 bases between. CDR3 in amino acids: CASSQDRRYNEQFF. As DNA, the CDR3 is TGTGCCAGCAGCCAAGACAGGAGATACAATGAGCAGTTCTTC.

In the case of this clone: One junction end does not reproduce the germline sequence, and a read error may be involved. This chain joins TRBV19 and TRBJ2-7; D may be TRBD1 (6 bases). The CDR3 length is 14 residues. From germline, CDR1 is LNHDA and CDR2 SQIVND (reference sequence). The CDR3: CASSTYGTSYKQYF. The CDR3 DNA reads TGTGCCAGTAGTACGTACGGGACAAGCTACAAGCAGTACTTC.

This sequence joins TRBV7-2 and TRBJ2-3, with a possible D match to TRBD2 (6 bases). The CDR3 sequence is 15 residues long. Germline V lookup: CDR1 SGHTA, CDR2 FQGNSA. V shed 3 bases and J shed 5 bases, with 15 bases lying between them. CDR3 coding DNA: TGTGCCAGCAGCTTTGGTGGGGGGTCTAAAGATACGCAGTATTTT. It encodes CASSFGGGSKDTQYF.

The chain carries TRBV5-4 and TRBJ1-1; D uncertain. CDR3 length: 14 amino acids. Germline V CDR1 and CDR2: SGHNT, YYREEE (reference sequence). Trimming removed 2 bases at V and 7 bases at J, with 15 bases between. DNA for the CDR3: TGTGCCAGCAGCTTAAGAATGGAACGAGGTGAAGCTTTCTTT. Amino acids: CASSLRMERGEAFF.

The genes are TRBV18 and TRBJ2-1; D remains unclear. Trimming stripped 4 bases from V and 10 bases from J, with 11 bases between. CDR3 length: 12 amino acids. In germline, CDR1 is KGHSH, CDR2 LQKENI. The CDR3 DNA sequence: TGTGCCAGCTCACTTCGTCACTCGGAGCAGTTCTTC. Its protein is CASSLRHSEQFF.

The V call is TRBV5-6, the J call TRBJ1-1, with 7 bases aligning to TRBD1. CDR1 is SGHDT and CDR2 is YYEEEE in the germline V gene. CDR3 size: 15 residues. The ends lost 4 bases at V and 6 bases at J; junction bases unmatched: 12. CDR3 amino acids: CASSHATGREAEAFF. The CDR3 region has the DNA TGTGCCAGCAGCCATGCGACAGGGCGGGAAGCTGAAGCTTTCTTT.

The chain employs TRBV19 and TRBJ2-5, with D uncertain. Deletions cut 6 bases from V and 3 bases from J, with 11 bases between. Per germline, CDR1 LNHDA and CDR2 SQIVND (reference sequence). This CDR3 spans 13 amino acids. The CDR3 region is CASSVDFEETQYF. CDR3 DNA: TGTGCCAGTAGCGTTGACTTCGAAGAGACCCAGTACTTC.

V usage is TRBV9 and J usage is TRBJ1-1; D not resolved. Germline V CDR1 and CDR2: SGDLS, YYNGEE. With 0 bases removed from V and 3 bases from J, the gap between germline ends came to 9 bases. CDR3 size: 14 residues. The CDR3 DNA sequence: TGTGCCAGCAGCGTAGTTCGGGGTGACACTGAAGCTTTCTTT. Protein: CASSVVRGDTEAFF.

The gene calls are TRBV5-4 and TRBJ1-6; D remains ambiguous. Germline CDR1 SGHNT, CDR2 YYREEE (reference sequence). The V and J ends lost 1 base and 8 bases respectively, with 13 bases between them. This CDR3 has 15 residues. The DNA of the CDR3 is TGTGCCAGCAGCTTGTTTGCGGGAGCCGATTCACCCCTCCACTTT. Its translation is CASSLFAGADSPLHF.

The chain has TRBV13 and TRBJ1-3; 7 bases map to TRBD1. The ends lost 2 bases at V and 4 bases at J; junction bases unmatched: 5. The germline V gene has CDR1 PRHDT and CDR2 FYEKMQ (reference sequence). The length of the CDR3 is 15 residues. CDR3 bases: TGTGCCAGCAGCTTACTATGGACAGGAGGAAACACCATATATTTT. It translates to CASSLLWTGGNTIYF. Full variable domain (missing parts from reference TRBV13 and TRBJ1-3): AAGVIQSPRHLIKEKRETATLKCYPIPRHDTVYWYQQGPGQDPQFLISFYEKMQSDKGSIPDRFSAQQFSDYHSELNMSSLELGDSALYFCASSLLWTGGNTIYFGEGSWLTVV.

This chain connects TRBV7-2 to TRBJ2-1, with 10 positions matching TRBD2. The length of the CDR3 is 18 residues. Germline CDR1 is SGHTA and CDR2 is FQGNSA. V shed 6 bases and J 4 bases; nucleotides not matched to a gene: 15. This chain's CDR3 is CASSPRRLAGGEYNEQFF. The CDR3 DNA sequence: TGTGCCAGCAGTCCCAGAAGATTAGCGGGAGGCGAGTACAATGAGCAGTTCTTC.

This chain uses TRBV7-6 with TRBJ2-1; D possibly corresponds to TRBD2 (6 bases). The germline V gene has CDR1 SGHVS and CDR2 FNYEAQ. The CDR3 contains 13 residues. With 5 bases removed from V and 8 bases from J, the gap between germline ends came to 13 bases. The CDR3 loop reads CASSRRLEDEQFF. CDR3 in DNA: TGTGCCAGCAGCCGCCGACTAGAAGATGAGCAGTTCTTC.